This T cell receptor (beta chain) was retrieved from a study of blood T cell repertoires in COVID-19. The germline gives CDR1 LGHNA, CDR2 YSLEER. This CDR3 contains 14 residues. Trimming left V 0 bases short and J 6 bases short, with 9 bases between. Produced via immunoSEQ multiplex PCR; TCRdb's table is partial and in-frame only. This sample carries some 350,000 clones, around 87% of them seen once, and the ten largest clones take roughly 6%. Sequenced input: peripheral blood. The chain carries TRBV4-3 and TRBJ2-1; D perhaps matches TRBD1 (5 bases). This TCR was recovered from a woman aged 50 to 60 with COVID-19, enrolled during active disease. CDR3 sequence: CASSQDSGFNEQFF. CDR3 bases: TGCGCCAGCAGCCAAGACTCAGGGTTCAATGAGCAGTTCTTC.